Listed below are T cell receptor beta chains from one sample, sequenced in a study of shared clonotypes between healthy human individuals. Using immunoSEQ multiplex PCR, the repertoire was profiled, and TCRdb retains in-frame clones only, with some absent. This table holds about 2.4 million clones, over 85% found once. Input material: naive CD4+ T cells from PBMCs. The receptors stem from a man between 18 and 29 years old in good health. Some clones in this sample may be carry-over from other donors' samples. The CDR3 runs from the conserved cysteine through the conserved F or W. Fields, in order: V gene, clone size, D gene, J gene, CDR3 DNA, CDR3 protein. D genes are given only for firm matches. Expanded clones get a size class; other rows say once, few or many, or leave the size out.

TRBV5-4,few,-,TRBJ2-7,TGTGCCAGCAGCTTCGGGGGAGTGGGCTCCTACGAGCAGTACTTC,CASSFGGVGSYEQYF
TRBV28,few,-,TRBJ2-7,TGTGCCAGCAGTTTAGGCATAGCGTCGAACGGGCAGTACTTC,CASSLGIASNGQYF
TRBV5-1,-,TRBD2,TRBJ2-7,TGCGCCAGCAGCACTTTAGCGGGAGGGTACGAGCAGTACTTC,CASSTLAGGYEQYF
TRBV18,-,-,TRBJ2-7,TGTGCCAGCTCACCAGGAACAGGGAATGAGCAGTACTTC,CASSPGTGNEQYF
TRBV5-1,-,TRBD2,TRBJ2-1,TGCGCCAGCAGCCTGGGGACTAGCGGGAATGAGCAGTTCTTC,CASSLGTSGNEQFF
TRBV7-2,-,-,TRBJ2-5,TGTGCCAGCAGCTTAAGTGGGGGCCAAGAGACCCAGTACTTC,CASSLSGGQETQYF
TRBV6-1,-,-,TRBJ2-1,TGTGCCAGCAGAACTCAACTAGAACACAATGAGCAGTTCTTC,CASRTQLEHNEQFF
TRBV6-5,-,TRBD1,TRBJ1-4,TGTGCCAGCAGTTCCCGTGGGGGGCGAGGGGGCGAAAAACTGTTTTTT,CASSSRGGRGGEKLFF
TRBV6-1,-,-,TRBJ2-5,TGTGCCAGCAGTGAAGCTTGGGGGAACCAAGAGACCCAGTACTTC,CASSEAWGNQETQYF
TRBV7-2,-,-,TRBJ1-4,TGTGCCAGCAGCGTACAGGGTAATGAAAAACTGTTTTTT,CASSVQGNEKLFF
TRBV19,-,-,TRBJ2-7,TGTGCCAGTAGTACCAGGACCACCTACGAGCAGTACTTC,CASSTRTTYEQYF
TRBV6-1,-,TRBD2,TRBJ2-7,TGTGCCAGCAGTGAAGAGTATGGACTAGCGGTTTACGAGCAGTACTTC,CASSEEYGLAVYEQYF
TRBV5-4,once,-,TRBJ1-2,TGTGCCAGCAGCTTGGGGGACCGAGCTAACTATGGCTACACCTTC,CASSLGDRANYGYTF
TRBV11-2,-,-,TRBJ2-1,TGTGCCAGCAGCTTGTATCGGCAGGGCAATGAGCAGTTCTTC,CASSLYRQGNEQFF
TRBV19,-,-,TRBJ2-7,TGTGCCAGTAGTTACTCACGCATCGGCTACGAGCAGTACTTC,CASSYSRIGYEQYF
TRBV5-1,-,-,TRBJ1-4,TGCGCCAGCAGCGTAACAGGGTGGCGTGAAAAACTGTTTTTT,CASSVTGWREKLFF
TRBV7-2,once,-,TRBJ1-1,TGTGCCAGCAGCTACGGACATCGTGGCACTGAAGCTTTCTTT,CASSYGHRGTEAFF
TRBV15,-,TRBD2,TRBJ2-3,TGTGCCACCAGCAGAAGTGGGGGGGCTAGCGGGAAAGGGACAGATACGCAGTATTTT,CATSRSGGASGKGTDTQYF
TRBV6-1,-,TRBD1,TRBJ2-2,TGTGCCAGCCTGCCCCGGACAGGGAACACCGGGGAGCTGTTTTTT,CASLPRTGNTGELFF
TRBV6-1,-,-,TRBJ1-5,TGTGCCAGCACCCGAATGGGGGGAGGAAATCAGCCCCAGCATTTT,CASTRMGGGNQPQHF
TRBV5-1,-,-,TRBJ1-1,TGCGCCAGCAGCGCGGATCCGAACACTGAAGCTTTCTTT,CASSADPNTEAFF
TRBV11-2,-,-,TRBJ2-5,TGTGCCAGCAGCTCCATAGCAGGCCCGCGGGGAGAGGCCCAGTACTTC,CASSSIAGPRGEAQYF
TRBV6-6,-,TRBD1,TRBJ1-4,TGTGCCAGCAGTGACAGGGGTTGGATTGAAAAACTGTTTTTT,CASSDRGWIEKLFF
TRBV28,few,-,TRBJ1-5,TGTGCCAGCAGTGCCCCCAGGAGAGGGAATCAGCCCCAGCATTTT,CASSAPRRGNQPQHF
TRBV30,-,TRBD1,TRBJ2-5,TGTGCCTGGAGTGCGACAGGGGGCCATGGGGAGACCCAGTACTTC,CAWSATGGHGETQYF
TRBV19,-,TRBD2,TRBJ2-2,TGTGCCAGTAGTGCGCGGGAGGTCGGGGAGCTGTTTTTT,CASSAREVGELFF
TRBV6-1,-,TRBD2,TRBJ2-7,TGTGCCAGCAGTGGCCGGGAGGCAAGCTGGAGCCACGAGCAGTACTTC,CASSGREASWSHEQYF
TRBV7-9,-,TRBD2,TRBJ2-7,TGTGCCAGCAGCTTAGCCGCCCTCGCGGGAGTGCAGTACTTC,CASSLAALAGVQYF
TRBV5-1,once,-,TRBJ2-1,TGCGCCAGCAGCTTGGGCGGGCCAAACAATGAGCAGTTCTTC,CASSLGGPNNEQFF
TRBV7-9,-,-,TRBJ1-2,TGTGCCAGCAGCTTAGATGGAAACTATGGCTACACCTTC,CASSLDGNYGYTF
TRBV5-8,-,TRBD2,TRBJ2-1,TGTGCCAGCAGCACCGGGACTAGTTCCTACAATGAGCAGTTCTTC,CASSTGTSSYNEQFF
TRBV9,-,TRBD2,TRBJ2-1,TGTGCCAGCAGCGTAGGGGGGACTAGCTCCTACAATGAGCAGTTCTTC,CASSVGGTSSYNEQFF
TRBV7-6,-,-,TRBJ2-1,TGTGCCAGCAGCCCAGTATGGGGAGCGGCCTACATGGGTGAGCAGTTCTTC,CASSPVWGAAYMGEQFF
TRBV7-9,-,-,TRBJ1-3,TGTGCCAGCAGCCCCGGACTATCTGGAAACACCATATATTTT,CASSPGLSGNTIYF
TRBV4-1,once,TRBD1,TRBJ1-4,TGCGCCAGCAGCCCCCGGGACAGATTTAATGAAAAACTGTTTTTT,CASSPRDRFNEKLFF
TRBV12-5,-,-,TRBJ2-3,TGTGCTAGTGGTTTGGAGGAGGGGACTACGCAGTATTTT,CASGLEEGTTQYF
TRBV27,once,-,TRBJ2-3,TGTGCCAGCAGGAGGGACTTTTACAATACGCAGTATTTT,CASRRDFYNTQYF
TRBV5-1,-,TRBD1,TRBJ1-1,TGCGCCAGCACCAATTCCCGACAGGGAGTAACTGAAGCTTTCTTT,CASTNSRQGVTEAFF
TRBV5-5,-,TRBD1,TRBJ2-7,TGTGCCAGCAGCTCGTCACGGGCGCGGACAGGGCGCGAGCAGTACTTC,CASSSSRARTGREQYF
TRBV7-2,-,TRBD1,TRBJ2-3,TGTGCCAGCAGCTTGTCGGACAGGCTCAAACCCCCTAGCACAGATACGCAGTATTTT,CASSLSDRLKPPSTDTQYF
TRBV27,-,-,TRBJ1-6,TGTGCCAGCAGTACCCGGGGCAGGGGTATCAATAATTCACCCCTCCACTTT,CASSTRGRGINNSPLHF
TRBV7-2,-,-,TRBJ1-2,TGTGCCAGCAGCTCCGGGTCCAAAGCTGGGGGGTTCTATGGCTACACCTTC,CASSSGSKAGGFYGYTF
TRBV6-1,-,-,TRBJ1-1,TGTGCCAGCACCTGGGACAAATACACTGAAGCTTTCTTT,CASTWDKYTEAFF
TRBV5-4,-,-,TRBJ2-1,TGTGCCAGCAGCTTGAGTCCCAGCGGGCACAATGAGCAGTTCTTC,CASSLSPSGHNEQFF
TRBV7-9,-,-,TRBJ2-5,TGTGCCAGCAGCTTCATGGGAGCCCAAGAGACCCAGTACTTC,CASSFMGAQETQYF
TRBV7-3,-,-,TRBJ2-7,TGTGCCAGCAGCTCCCAGCAGGGATACGAGCAGTACTTC,CASSSQQGYEQYF
TRBV19,-,-,TRBJ1-1,TGTGCCAGTAGTGCATTCCGGGGCCGGGGGACTGAAGCTTTCTTT,CASSAFRGRGTEAFF
TRBV6-5,-,-,TRBJ1-6,TGTGCCAGCAGTTCAGCACTCTATAATTCACCCCTCCACTTT,CASSSALYNSPLHF
TRBV28,-,TRBD2,TRBJ2-4,TGTGCCAGCAGCCCCCCGGGAGGCCTAGCCAAAAACATTCAGTACTTC,CASSPPGGLAKNIQYF
TRBV7-2,-,-,TRBJ2-7,TGTGCCAGCAGCTACGACGCCCAGAGTGCCTACGAGCAGTACTTC,CASSYDAQSAYEQYF
TRBV7-2,-,TRBD2,TRBJ2-3,TGTGCCAGCAGCCTGGGACTAGCGGGGGTCGCCCTGGAGTATTTT,CASSLGLAGVALEYF
TRBV25-1,-,TRBD1,TRBJ1-4,TGTGCCAGCAGCGACGGGACAGACTATGGGGAAAAACTGTTTTTT,CASSDGTDYGEKLFF
TRBV7-8,-,TRBD2,TRBJ2-1,TGTGCCAGCAGCCGCCGAACTAGCGGTTTCCCCAGTAGCCCAAATGAGCAGTTCTTC,CASSRRTSGFPSSPNEQFF
TRBV6-4,few,-,TRBJ1-2,TGTGCCAGCAGTGACTCCTTTCGAGGCTACACCTTC,CASSDSFRGYTF